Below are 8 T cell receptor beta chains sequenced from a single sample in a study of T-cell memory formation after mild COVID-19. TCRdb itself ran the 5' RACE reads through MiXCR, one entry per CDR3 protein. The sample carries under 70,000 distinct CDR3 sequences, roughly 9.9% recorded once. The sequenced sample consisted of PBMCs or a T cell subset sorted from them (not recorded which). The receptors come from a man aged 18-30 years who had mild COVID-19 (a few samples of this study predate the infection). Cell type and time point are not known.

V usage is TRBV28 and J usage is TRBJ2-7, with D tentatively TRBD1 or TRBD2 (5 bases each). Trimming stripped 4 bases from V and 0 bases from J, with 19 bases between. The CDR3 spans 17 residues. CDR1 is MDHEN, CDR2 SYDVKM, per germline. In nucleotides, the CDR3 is TGTGCCAGCAGTTCCGGCGGGCCTACAGGCAGCTCCTACGAGCAGTACGTC. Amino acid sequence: CASSSGGPTGSSYEQYV.

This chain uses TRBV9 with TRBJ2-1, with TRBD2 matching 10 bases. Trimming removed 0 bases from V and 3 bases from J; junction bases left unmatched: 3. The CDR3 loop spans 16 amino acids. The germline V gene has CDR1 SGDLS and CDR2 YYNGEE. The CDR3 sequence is CASSVVASGGYNEQFF. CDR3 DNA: TGTGCCAGCAGCGTAGTGGCTAGCGGGGGCTACAATGAGCAGTTCTTC.

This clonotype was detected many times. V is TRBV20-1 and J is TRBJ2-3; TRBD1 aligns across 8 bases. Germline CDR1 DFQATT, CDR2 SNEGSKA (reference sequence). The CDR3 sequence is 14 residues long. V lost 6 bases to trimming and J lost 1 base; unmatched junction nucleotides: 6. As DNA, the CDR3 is TGCAGTGCGGAACAGGGGGAAGGCACAGATACGCAGTATTTT. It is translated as CSAEQGEGTDTQYF.

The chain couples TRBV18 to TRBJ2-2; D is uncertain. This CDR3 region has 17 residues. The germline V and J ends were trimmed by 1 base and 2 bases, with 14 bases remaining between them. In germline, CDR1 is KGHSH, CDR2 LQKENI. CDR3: CASSPQLTGGNTGELFF. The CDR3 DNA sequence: TGTGCCAGCTCACCACAACTTACCGGCGGAAACACCGGGGAGCTGTTTTTT.

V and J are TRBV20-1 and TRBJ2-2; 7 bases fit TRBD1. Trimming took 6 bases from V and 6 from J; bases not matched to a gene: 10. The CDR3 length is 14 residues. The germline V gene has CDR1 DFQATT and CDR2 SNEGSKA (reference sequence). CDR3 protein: CSADRDRQPGELFF. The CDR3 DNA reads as TGCAGTGCCGACAGGGACCGCCAACCCGGGGAGCTGTTTTTT.

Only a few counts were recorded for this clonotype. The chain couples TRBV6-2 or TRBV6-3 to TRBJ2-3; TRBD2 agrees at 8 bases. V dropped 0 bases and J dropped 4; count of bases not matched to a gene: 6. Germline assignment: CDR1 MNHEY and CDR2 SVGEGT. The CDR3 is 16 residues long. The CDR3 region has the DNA TGTGCCAGCAGTTACTCCGTTAGCGGGGTCTCAGATACGCAGTATTTT. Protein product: CASSYSVSGVSDTQYF.

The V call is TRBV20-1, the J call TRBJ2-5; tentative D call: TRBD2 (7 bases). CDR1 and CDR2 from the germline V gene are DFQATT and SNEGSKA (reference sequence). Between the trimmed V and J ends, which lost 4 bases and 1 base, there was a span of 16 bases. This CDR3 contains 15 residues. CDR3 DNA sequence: TGCAGTGCTAATACTGCCGGGGGGCTCCAAGAGACCCAGTACTTC. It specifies CSANTAGGLQETQYF.

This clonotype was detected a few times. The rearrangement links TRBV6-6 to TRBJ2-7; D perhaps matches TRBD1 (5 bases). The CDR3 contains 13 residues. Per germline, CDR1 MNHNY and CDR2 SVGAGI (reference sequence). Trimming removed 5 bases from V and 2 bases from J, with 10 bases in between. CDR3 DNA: TGTGCCAGCAGTACCCAGGGCGCCTACGAGCAGTACGTC. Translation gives CASSTQGAYEQYV.